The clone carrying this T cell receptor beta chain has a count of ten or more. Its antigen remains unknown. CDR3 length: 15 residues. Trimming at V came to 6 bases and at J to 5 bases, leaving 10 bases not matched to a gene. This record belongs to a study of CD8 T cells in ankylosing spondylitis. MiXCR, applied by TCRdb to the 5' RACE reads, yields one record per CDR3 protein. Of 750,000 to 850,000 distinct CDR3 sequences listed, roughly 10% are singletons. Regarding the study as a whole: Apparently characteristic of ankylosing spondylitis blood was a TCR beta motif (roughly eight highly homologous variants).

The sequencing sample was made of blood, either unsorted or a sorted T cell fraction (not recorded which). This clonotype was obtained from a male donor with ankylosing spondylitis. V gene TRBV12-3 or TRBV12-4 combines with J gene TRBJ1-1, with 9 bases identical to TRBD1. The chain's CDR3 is CASRENRGLGTEAFF. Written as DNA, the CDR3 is TGTGCCAGCAGGGAAAACAGGGGGCTTGGTACTGAAGCTTTCTTT.